This passage covers 11 T cell receptor beta chains from one sample sequenced in a study of cytomegalovirus exposure and HLA in healthy donors (TCRdb year 2017). Libraries were built with the immunoSEQ multiplex PCR assay. For the multiplex PCR, a mixture combining 60 forward primers for TCR Vbeta segments and 13 reverse primers for TCR Jbeta segments was used. TCRdb re-hosts the immuneACCESS table, in-frame sequences only. Its copies lack some clones; in the studies checked, an unresolved V gene accounts for under half of them, and the cause for the rest is not known. Recorded for this sample are 85,000 to 100,000 clones; about 75% of them occurred a single time. The top ten clonotypes cover around 7% of the sample. The sequencing input was PBMCs. Receptor source: a man between 40 and 49 years old in good health and CMV-seropositive.

The table lists this clone with a few counts. The chain links TRBV7-9 to TRBJ2-5, with D maybe TRBD1 (6 bases). This CDR3 region has 16 residues. Germline assignment: CDR1 SEHNR and CDR2 FQNEAQ (reference sequence). Trimming removed 5 bases at V and 0 bases at J, with 16 bases between. CDR3 sequence: CASSGYRDLYQETQYF. CDR3 DNA sequence: TGTGCCAGCAGCGGATACAGGGACCTTTACCAAGAGACCCAGTACTTC.

The V gene is TRBV28, the J gene TRBJ2-7, with 8 bases identical to TRBD2. CDR1 is MDHEN, CDR2 SYDVKM, per germline. The CDR3 is 15 amino acids. The J segment lost 0 bases and the V segment lost 6 bases, leaving 7 bases of the junction unmatched. The CDR3 sequence: CASRLPGLGSYEQYF. CDR3 sequence (DNA): TGTGCCAGCAGATTACCGGGACTAGGCTCCTACGAGCAGTACTTC.

The V and J genes are TRBV5-4 and TRBJ2-5, with a tentative D call TRBD2 (7 bases). TRBJ2-7 explains the end of the DNA better; the J call may be wrong. CDR1 is SGHNT and CDR2 is YYREEE in the germline V gene (reference sequence). The CDR3 has 14 residues. CDR3 nucleotides: TGTGCCAGCAGCTTGAGGGGGGGCCGCTACGAGCAGTACTTC. Protein sequence: CASSLRGGRYEQYF.

The CDR3 sequence is CASSLVADYNEQFF. In DNA, the CDR3 is TGTGCCAGCAGCTTAGTAGCGGACTACAATGAGCAGTTCTTC. V gene TRBV7-9 combines with J gene TRBJ2-1; possibly TRBD2 for D (6 bases). Trimming removed 1 base from V and 3 bases from J, with 7 bases in between. The CDR3 runs to 14 residues. Germline V gene sequence: CDR1 SEHNR, CDR2 FQNEAQ (reference sequence).

V is TRBV29-1 and J is TRBJ1-2; 8 positions agree with TRBD1. The CDR3 length is 13 residues. Germline lookup yields CDR1 SQVTM and CDR2 ANQGSEA. V trimming: 6 bases; J trimming: 4 bases; junction bases outside the gene matches: 7. In DNA, the CDR3 is TGCAGCGTGGAGGACAGGGTCCCCTATGGCTACACCTTC. This sequence encodes CSVEDRVPYGYTF.

As for this clone: Other DNA sequences within the sample encode an identical CDR3. This chain joins TRBV25-1 and TRBJ2-1; 10 nucleotides align to TRBD2. Germline V gives CDR1 MGHDK, CDR2 SYGVNS. The CDR3 has 16 residues. Trimming removed 4 bases from V and 8 bases from J; junction bases left unmatched: 11. The CDR3 here is CASSGSGRAGVYEQFF. CDR3 DNA sequence: TGTGCCAGCAGTGGAAGCGGGAGGGCCGGGGTCTATGAGCAGTTCTTC.

The CDR3 loop reads CASIGTDGIYEQYF. The CDR3 nucleotides are TGTGCCAGCATAGGGACAGACGGGATTTACGAGCAGTACTTC. The rearrangement uses TRBV14 and TRBJ2-7, with 7 bases identical to TRBD1. Germline V gene lookup returns CDR1 SGHDN and CDR2 FVKESK. With V trimmed by 7 bases and J by 4 bases, 10 bases remained unmatched. The CDR3 loop spans 14 amino acids.

This clone is a singleton in its sample. The V and J genes are TRBV6-5 and TRBJ1-2, with a possible D match to TRBD1 (6 bases). The CDR3 consists of 14 residues. V lost 6 bases and J 4 bases, leaving 15 bases between the germline ends. From germline, CDR1 is MNHEY and CDR2 SVGAGI. This chain's CDR3 is CASRRTASSYGYTF. The CDR3 DNA reads TGTGCCAGCAGACGGACAGCCTCCTCCTATGGCTACACCTTC.

The V call is TRBV5-1, the J call TRBJ2-3; TRBD2 matches at 10 bases. CDR3 length equals 14 residues. The germline gives CDR1 SGHRS, CDR2 YFSETQ. J lost 3 bases, V lost 9 bases, and 7 bases had no gene match. This CDR3 is CATKLAGGTDTQYF. The CDR3, as DNA: TGCGCCACAAAGTTAGCGGGAGGAACAGATACGCAGTATTTT.

V gene TRBV4-1 combines with J gene TRBJ2-7; 8 nucleotides agree with TRBD2. The CDR3 consists of 18 residues. Trimming at V came to 1 base and at J to 2 bases, leaving 13 bases not matched to a gene. Germline assignment: CDR1 MGHRA and CDR2 YSYEKL. The CDR3 sequence is CASSQGRGSGARAYEQYF. CDR3 coding DNA: TGCGCCAGCAGCCAAGGAAGAGGTAGCGGGGCAAGAGCCTACGAGCAGTACTTC.

This clone appeared once. The rearrangement joins TRBV19 to TRBJ2-3; 8 positions match TRBD1. CDR1 and CDR2 from the germline V gene are LNHDA and SQIVND (reference sequence). CDR3 length: 16 amino acids. The junction had 11 bases not matched to a gene; V was cut back by 7 bases and J by 2 bases. The CDR3 protein is CASNPLTGAPTDTQYF. The DNA for the CDR3 is TGTGCCAGTAACCCTCTGACAGGGGCCCCCACAGATACGCAGTATTTT.